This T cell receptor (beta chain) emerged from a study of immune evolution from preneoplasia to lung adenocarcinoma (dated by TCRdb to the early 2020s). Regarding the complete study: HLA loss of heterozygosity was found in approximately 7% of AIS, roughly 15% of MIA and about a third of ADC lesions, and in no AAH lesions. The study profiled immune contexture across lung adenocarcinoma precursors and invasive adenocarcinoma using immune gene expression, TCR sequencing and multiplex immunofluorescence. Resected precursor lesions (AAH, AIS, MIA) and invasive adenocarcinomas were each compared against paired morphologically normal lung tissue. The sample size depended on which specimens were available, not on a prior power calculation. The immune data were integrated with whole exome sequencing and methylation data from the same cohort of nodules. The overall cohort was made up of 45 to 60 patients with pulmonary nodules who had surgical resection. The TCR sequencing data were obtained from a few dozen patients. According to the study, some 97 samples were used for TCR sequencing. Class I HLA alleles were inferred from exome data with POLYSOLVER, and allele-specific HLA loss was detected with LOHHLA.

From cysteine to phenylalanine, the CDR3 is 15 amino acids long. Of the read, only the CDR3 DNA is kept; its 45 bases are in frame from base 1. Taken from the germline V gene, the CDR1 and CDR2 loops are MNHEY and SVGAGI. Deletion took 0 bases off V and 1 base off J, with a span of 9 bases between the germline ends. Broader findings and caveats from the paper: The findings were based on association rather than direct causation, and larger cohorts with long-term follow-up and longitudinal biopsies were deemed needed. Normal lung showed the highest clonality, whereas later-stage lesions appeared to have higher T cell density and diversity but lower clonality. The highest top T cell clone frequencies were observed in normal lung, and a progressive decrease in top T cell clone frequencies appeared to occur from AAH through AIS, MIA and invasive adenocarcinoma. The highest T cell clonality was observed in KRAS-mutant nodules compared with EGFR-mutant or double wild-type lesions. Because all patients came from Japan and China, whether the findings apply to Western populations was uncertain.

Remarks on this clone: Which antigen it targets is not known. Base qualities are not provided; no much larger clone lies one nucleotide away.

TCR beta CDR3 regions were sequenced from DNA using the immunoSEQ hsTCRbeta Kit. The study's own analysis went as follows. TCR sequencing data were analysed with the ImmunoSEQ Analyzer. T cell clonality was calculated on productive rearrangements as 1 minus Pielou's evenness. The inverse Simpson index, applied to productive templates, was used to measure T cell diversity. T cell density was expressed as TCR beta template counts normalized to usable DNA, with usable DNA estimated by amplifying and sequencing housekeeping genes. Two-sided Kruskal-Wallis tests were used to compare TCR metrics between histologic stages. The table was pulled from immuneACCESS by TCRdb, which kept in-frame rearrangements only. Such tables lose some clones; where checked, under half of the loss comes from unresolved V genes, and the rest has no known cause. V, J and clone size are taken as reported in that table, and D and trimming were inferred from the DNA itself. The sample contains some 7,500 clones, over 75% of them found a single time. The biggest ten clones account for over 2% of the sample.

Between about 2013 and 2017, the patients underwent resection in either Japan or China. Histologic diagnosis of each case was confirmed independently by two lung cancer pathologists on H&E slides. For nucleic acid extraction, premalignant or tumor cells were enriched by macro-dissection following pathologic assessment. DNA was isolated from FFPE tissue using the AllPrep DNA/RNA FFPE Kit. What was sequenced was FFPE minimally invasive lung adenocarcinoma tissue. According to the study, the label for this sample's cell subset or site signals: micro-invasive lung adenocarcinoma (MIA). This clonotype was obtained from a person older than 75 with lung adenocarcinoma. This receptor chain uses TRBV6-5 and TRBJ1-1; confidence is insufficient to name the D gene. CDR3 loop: CASSYSRTGNTEAFF. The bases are TGTGCCAGCAGTTACTCCAGGACGGGGAACACTGAAGCTTTCTTT.